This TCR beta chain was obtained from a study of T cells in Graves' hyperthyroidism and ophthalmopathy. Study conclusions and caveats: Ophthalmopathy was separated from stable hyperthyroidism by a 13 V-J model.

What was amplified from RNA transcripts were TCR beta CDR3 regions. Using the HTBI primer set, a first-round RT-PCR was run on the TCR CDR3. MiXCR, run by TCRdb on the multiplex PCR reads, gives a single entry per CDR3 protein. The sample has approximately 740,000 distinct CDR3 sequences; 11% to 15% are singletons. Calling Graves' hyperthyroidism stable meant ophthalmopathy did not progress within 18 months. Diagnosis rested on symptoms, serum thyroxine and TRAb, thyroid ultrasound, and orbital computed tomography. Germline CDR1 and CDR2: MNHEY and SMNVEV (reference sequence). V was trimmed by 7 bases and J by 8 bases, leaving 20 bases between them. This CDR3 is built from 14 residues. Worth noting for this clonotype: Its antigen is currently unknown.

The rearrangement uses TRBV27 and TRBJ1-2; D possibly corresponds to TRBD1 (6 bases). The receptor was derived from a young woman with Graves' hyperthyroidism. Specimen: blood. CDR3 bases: TGTGCCAGCAAGCCTAACCCACAGGGAGGGGGCTACACCTTC. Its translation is CASKPNPQGGGYTF.